A single count supports the clone carrying this T cell receptor beta chain. Its matching antigen is unknown. The data are from a study of Ad26.COV2.S vaccination and SARS-CoV-2 variants. The repertoire was sequenced with immunoSEQ multiplex PCR; TCRdb's copy has only in-frame clones and lacks some. Here the sample spans 350,000 to 400,000 clones, approximately 91% being singletons. Treatment meaning: around 19 received Ad26.COV2.S at low or high dose, single or two shots; about 5 received placebo; per-sample allocation not given. Collection of the samples took place on day 63 after the first injection of vaccine or placebo. Germline V gives CDR1 SGHAT, CDR2 FQNNGV. CDR3 length: 15 residues. Germline trimming cut 3 bases from V and 2 bases from J; bases unmatched to any gene: 1. Study-level results: Once vaccination had occurred, spike-specific CD8+ and CD4+ T cell responses reportedly showed substantial breadth.

The receptor was derived from a person between 18 and 60 years old who received the Ad26.COV2.S COVID-19 vaccine or a placebo. The sample was peripheral blood, taken in a trial of Ad26.COV2.S vaccine versus placebo. The chain has TRBV11-2 and TRBJ2-3, with 11 nucleotides matching TRBD2. The CDR3, as DNA: TGTGCCAGCAGCTTTAGCGGGGGGGACACAGATACGCAGTATTTT. The encoded protein is CASSFSGGDTDTQYF.